This TCR beta chain stems from a study of siplizumab effects on memory and regulatory T cells. The study's findings and limits: Naive T cells were seen as more diverse than memory cells and as major alloresponse contributors.

Sequencing was performed with immunoSEQ multiplex PCR; in TCRdb, only in-frame clones are kept and a portion is missing. The sample has approximately 100,000 clones; about 95% are singletons. About this clone itself: Its target is not known.

This TCR was recovered from a human donor in good health. The sequencing sample was made of non-Treg CD4+ T cells sorted from blood.

CDR3 sequence (DNA): TGTGCCAGCAGGCGGGGGACAGATACGCAGTATTTT. Translating gives CASRRGTDTQYF. The chain has TRBV7-2 and TRBJ2-3; 7 positions match TRBD2. Trimming at V came to 6 bases and at J to 3 bases, leaving 0 bases not matched to a gene. This CDR3 comprises 12 residues. Germline-derived CDR1 and CDR2 are SGHTA and FQGNSA.